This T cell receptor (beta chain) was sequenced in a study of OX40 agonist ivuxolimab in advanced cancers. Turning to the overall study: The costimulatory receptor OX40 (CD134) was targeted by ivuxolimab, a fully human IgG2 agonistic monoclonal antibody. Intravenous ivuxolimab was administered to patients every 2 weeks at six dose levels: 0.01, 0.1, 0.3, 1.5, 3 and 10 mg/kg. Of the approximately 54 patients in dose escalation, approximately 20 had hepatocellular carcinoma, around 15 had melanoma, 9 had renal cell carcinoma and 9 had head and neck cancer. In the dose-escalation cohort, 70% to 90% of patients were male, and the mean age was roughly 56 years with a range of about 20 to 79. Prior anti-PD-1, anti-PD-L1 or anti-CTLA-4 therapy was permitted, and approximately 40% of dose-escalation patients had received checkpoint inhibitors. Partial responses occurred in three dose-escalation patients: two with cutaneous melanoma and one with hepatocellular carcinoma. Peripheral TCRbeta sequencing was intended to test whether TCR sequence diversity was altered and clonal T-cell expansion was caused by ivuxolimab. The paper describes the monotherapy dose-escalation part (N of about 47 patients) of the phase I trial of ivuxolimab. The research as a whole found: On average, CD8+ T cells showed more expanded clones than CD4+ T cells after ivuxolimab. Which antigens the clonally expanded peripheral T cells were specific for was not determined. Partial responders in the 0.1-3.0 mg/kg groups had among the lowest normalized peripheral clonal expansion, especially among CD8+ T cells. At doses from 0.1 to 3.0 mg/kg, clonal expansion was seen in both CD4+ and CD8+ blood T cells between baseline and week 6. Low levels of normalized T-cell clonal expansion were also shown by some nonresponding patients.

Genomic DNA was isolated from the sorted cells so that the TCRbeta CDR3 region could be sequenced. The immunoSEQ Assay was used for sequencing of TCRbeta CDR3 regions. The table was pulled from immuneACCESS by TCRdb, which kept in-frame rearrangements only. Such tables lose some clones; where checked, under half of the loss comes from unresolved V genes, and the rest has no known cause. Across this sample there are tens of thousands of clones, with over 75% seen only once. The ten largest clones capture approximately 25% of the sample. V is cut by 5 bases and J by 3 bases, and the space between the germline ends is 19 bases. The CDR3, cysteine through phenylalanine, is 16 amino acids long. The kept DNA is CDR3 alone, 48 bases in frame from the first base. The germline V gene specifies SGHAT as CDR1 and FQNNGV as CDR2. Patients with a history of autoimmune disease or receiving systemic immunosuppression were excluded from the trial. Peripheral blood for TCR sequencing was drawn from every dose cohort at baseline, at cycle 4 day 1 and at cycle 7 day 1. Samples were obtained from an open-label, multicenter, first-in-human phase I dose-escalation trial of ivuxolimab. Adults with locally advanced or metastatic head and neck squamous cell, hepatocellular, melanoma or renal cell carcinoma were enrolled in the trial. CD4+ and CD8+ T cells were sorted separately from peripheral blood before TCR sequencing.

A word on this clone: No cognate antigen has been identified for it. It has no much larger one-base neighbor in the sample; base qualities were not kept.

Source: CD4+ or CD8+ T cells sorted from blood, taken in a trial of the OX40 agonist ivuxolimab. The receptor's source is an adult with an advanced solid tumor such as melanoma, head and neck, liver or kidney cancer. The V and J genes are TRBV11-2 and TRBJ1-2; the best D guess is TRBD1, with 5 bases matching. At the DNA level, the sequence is TGTGCCAGCAGCCCCCTTACGGGGCGAGGGGACTATGGCTACACCTTC. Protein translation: CASSPLTGRGDYGYTF.